Listed here is a single TCR beta chain. Its antigen remains unidentified. Barcoded TCR alpha and TCR beta cDNA libraries with UMIs came from 5'RACE using constant-segment primers. TCRdb recomputed calls from the 5' RACE reads with MiXCR, one row per CDR3 protein. The table includes a few hundred thousand distinct CDR3 sequences, about a fifth detected once. These data are taken from a study of T-cell memory formation after mild COVID-19. Overall study findings and caveats: The study found balanced CD4/CD8 in clones contracting day 15 to 85 and a CD4+ lean in later expanders.

V was pared by 4 bases and J by 0 bases, with 17 bases between. There are 16 residues in the CDR3. From germline, CDR1 is SGHRS and CDR2 YFSETQ. Sequencing input: PBMCs or a T cell subset sorted from them (not recorded which). The chain couples TRBV5-1 to TRBJ2-7, with D maybe TRBD1 (6 bases). The receptor was derived from an adult woman who had mild COVID-19 (a few samples of this study predate the infection). Cell type and time point are not known. The CDR3 sequence is CASSPLGASSSYEQYF. The CDR3 DNA sequence: TGCGCCAGCAGCCCATTGGGGGCGTCGAGCTCCTACGAGCAGTACTTC. The whole variable domain, filled in from reference TRBV5-1 and TRBJ2-7, reads KAGVTQTPRYLIKTRGQQVTLSCSPISGHRSVSWYQQTPGQGLQFLFEYFSETQRNKGNFPGRFSGRQFSNSRSEMNVSTLELGDSALYLCASSPLGASSSYEQYFGPGTRLTVT.